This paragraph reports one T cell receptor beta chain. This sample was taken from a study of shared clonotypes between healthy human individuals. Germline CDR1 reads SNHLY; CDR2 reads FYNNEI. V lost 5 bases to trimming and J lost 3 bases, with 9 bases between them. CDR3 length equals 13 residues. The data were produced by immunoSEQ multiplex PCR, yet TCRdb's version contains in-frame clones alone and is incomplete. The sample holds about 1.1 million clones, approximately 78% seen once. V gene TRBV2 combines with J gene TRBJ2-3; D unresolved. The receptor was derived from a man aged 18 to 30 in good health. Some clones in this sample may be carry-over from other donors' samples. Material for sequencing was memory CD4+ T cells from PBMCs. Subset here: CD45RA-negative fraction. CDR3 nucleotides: TGTGCCAGCAGTTTCCCATTTACAGATACGCAGTATTTT. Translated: CASSFPFTDTQYF.